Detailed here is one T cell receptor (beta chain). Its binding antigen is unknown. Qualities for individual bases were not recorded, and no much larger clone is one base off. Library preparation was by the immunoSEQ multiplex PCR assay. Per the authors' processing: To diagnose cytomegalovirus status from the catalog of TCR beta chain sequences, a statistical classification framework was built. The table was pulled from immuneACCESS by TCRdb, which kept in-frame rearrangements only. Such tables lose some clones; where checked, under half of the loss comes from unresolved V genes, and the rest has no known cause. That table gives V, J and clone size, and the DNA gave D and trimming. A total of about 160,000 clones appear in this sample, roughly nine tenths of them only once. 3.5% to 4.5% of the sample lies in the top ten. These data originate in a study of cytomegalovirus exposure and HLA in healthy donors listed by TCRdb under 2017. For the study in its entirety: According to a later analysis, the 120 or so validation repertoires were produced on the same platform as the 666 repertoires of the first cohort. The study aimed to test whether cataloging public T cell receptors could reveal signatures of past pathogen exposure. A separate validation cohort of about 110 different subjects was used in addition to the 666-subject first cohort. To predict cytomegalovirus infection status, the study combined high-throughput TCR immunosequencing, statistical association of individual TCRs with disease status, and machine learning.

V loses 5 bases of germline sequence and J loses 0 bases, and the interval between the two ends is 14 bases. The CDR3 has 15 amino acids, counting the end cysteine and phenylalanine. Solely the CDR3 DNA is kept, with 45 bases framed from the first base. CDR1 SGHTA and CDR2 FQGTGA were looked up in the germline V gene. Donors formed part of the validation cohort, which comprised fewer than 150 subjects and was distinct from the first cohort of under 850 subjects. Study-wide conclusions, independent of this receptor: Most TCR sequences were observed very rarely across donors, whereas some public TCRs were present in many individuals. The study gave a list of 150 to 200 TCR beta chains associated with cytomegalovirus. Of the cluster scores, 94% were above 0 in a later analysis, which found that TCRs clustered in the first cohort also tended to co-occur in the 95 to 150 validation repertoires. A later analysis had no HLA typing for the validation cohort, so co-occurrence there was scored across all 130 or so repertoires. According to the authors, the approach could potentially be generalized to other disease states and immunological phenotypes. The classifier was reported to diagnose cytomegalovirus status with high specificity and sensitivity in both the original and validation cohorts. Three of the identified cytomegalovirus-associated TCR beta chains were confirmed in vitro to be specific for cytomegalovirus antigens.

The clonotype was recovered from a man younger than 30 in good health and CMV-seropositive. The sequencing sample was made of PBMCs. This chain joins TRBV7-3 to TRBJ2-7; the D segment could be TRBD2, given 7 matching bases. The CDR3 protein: CASSPGGTGSYEQYF. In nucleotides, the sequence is TGTGCCAGCAGCCCGGGGGGCACGGGCTCCTACGAGCAGTACTTC.